This TCR beta chain is from a study of CD8+CD57+ T cells in acquired aplastic anemia. Study background: Among healthy donors, CD4+ cells averaged roughly 9.8 million reads.

Genomic DNA served as template for TCR beta VDJ and CDR3 profiling. TCRdb processed the reads anew with MiXCR; each CDR3 protein has one entry. The sample contains fewer than 250,000 distinct CDR3 sequences, approximately 50% of which appear only once. With 6 bases clipped from V and 8 bases from J, the junction kept 9 bases outside the gene matches. The germline gives CDR1 SGHTA, CDR2 FQGNSA. The CDR3 has 16 residues. Note on this clonotype: This may arise from a read error, as a much more abundant clone is one base away.

Input material: sorted CD4+, CD8+, or CD8+CD57+ T cells (not recorded which) from PBMCs. The origin of this receptor is a human donor in good health, serving as a control. The J gene is TRBJ1-6, the V gene TRBV7-2; 11 bases align to TRBD1. Here the CDR3 DNA reads TGTGCCAGCAGATGGACAGGGGGCGAAAAAGATTCACCCCTCCACTTT. Amino acid sequence: CASRWTGGEKDSPLHF.